Sequencing of this T cell receptor beta chain was carried out in a study of cytomegalovirus exposure and HLA in healthy donors. Study-wide findings and caveats: The study put around 180 TCR beta chains on its list as cytomegalovirus-associated.

A word on this clone: The antigen remains undetermined.

The germline V gene encodes CDR1 SGDLS and CDR2 YYNGEE. V was cut by 1 base and J by 2 bases, with 6 bases left in between. The CDR3 is made up of 13 amino acids. The protocol was immunoSEQ multiplex PCR, while the TCRdb copy is restricted to in-frame clones and leaves out a portion. The table shows 90,000 to 130,000 clones, with around 95% occurring only once. The receptor comes from a woman aged 18-35 years in good health and CMV-seronegative. The chain combines TRBV9 with TRBJ1-2; D remains unclear. Sequenced: PBMCs. Here the CDR3 reads CASSVTQNYGYTF. The DNA for the CDR3 is TGTGCCAGCAGCGTAACGCAGAACTATGGCTACACCTTC.